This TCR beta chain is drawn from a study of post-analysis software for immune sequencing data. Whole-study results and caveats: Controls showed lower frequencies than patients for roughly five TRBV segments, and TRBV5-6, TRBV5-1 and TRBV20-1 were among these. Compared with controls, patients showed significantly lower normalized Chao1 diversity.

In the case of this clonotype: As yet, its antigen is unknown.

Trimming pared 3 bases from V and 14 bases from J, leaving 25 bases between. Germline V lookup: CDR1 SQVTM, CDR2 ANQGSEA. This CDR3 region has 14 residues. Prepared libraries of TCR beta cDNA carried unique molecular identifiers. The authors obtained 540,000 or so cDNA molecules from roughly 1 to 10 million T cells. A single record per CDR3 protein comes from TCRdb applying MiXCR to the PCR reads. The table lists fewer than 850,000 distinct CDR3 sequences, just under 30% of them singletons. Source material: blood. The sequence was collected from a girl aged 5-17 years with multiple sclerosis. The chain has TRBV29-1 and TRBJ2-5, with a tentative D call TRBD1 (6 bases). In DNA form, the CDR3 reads TGCAGCGTTGACAAGACGGGGACATCCCGGATCTTTTACTTC. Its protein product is CSVDKTGTSRIFYF.